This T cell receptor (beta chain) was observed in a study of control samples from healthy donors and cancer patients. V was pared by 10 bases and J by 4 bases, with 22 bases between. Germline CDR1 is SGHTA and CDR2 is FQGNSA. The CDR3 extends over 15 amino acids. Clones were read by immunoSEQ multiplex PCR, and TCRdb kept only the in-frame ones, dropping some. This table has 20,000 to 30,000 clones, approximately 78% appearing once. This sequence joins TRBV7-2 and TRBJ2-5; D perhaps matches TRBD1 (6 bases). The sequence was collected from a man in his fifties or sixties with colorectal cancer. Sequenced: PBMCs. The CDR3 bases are TGTGCCACCCGTTCGGGCAGGGGTATTAGAGAGACCCAGTACTTC. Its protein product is CATRSGRGIRETQYF.